The present T cell receptor beta chain was sequenced within a study of human T cells and chemical hapten exposure. Points from the study as a whole: Following DPC sensitization, TCRs present above 1 in 1000 frequency showed no change. Higher patch test scores went with higher counts of PT1 expanded TCRs.

This clonotype was recorded a few times. Its antigen remains unidentified. Trimming left V 4 bases short and J 2 bases short, with 9 bases between. CDR3 length: 13 amino acids. CDR1 and CDR2 (germline): LGHDT, YNNKEL (reference sequence). TCRdb independently ran MiXCR on the RACE reads; one entry per CDR3 protein. The sample consists of around 200,000 distinct CDR3 sequences, under 35% of them appearing once. Time point of the sample: pre-sensitization, week 0. As to treatment: therapeutic diphenylcyclopropenone sensitization with weekly scalp DPC. Sample donors consisted of patients with alopecia, aged 18 to 70 years, who were suitable for DPC. Extraction of total RNA was performed on unfractionated whole blood.

The source was whole blood, collected in connection with sensitization to the hapten diphenylcyclopropenone (DPC). The sequence came from a woman in her 30s with alopecia areata. Some clones in this sample may be carry-over from other donors' samples. The V call is TRBV3-1, the J call TRBJ2-7; TRBD1 or TRBD2 may be the D gene (5 bases each). The CDR3 DNA sequence: TGTGCCAGCAGCCCGAGGGGAACCTACGAGCAGTACTTC. Protein sequence: CASSPRGTYEQYF.